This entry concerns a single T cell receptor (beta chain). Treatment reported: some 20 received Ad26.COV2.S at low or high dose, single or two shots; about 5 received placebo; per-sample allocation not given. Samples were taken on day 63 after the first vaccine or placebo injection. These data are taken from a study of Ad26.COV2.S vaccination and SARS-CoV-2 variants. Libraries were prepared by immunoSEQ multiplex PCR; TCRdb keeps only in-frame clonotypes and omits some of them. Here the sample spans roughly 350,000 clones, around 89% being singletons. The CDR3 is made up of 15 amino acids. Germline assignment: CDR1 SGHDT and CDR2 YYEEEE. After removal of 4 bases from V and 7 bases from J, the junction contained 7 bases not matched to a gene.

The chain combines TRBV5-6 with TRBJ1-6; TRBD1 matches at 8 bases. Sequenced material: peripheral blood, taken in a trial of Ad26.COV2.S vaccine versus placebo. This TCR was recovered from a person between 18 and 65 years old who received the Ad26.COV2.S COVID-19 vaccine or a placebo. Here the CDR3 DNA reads TGTGCCAGCAGCAGAGGGACAGGATCAAATTCACCCCTCCACTTT. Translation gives CASSRGTGSNSPLHF.